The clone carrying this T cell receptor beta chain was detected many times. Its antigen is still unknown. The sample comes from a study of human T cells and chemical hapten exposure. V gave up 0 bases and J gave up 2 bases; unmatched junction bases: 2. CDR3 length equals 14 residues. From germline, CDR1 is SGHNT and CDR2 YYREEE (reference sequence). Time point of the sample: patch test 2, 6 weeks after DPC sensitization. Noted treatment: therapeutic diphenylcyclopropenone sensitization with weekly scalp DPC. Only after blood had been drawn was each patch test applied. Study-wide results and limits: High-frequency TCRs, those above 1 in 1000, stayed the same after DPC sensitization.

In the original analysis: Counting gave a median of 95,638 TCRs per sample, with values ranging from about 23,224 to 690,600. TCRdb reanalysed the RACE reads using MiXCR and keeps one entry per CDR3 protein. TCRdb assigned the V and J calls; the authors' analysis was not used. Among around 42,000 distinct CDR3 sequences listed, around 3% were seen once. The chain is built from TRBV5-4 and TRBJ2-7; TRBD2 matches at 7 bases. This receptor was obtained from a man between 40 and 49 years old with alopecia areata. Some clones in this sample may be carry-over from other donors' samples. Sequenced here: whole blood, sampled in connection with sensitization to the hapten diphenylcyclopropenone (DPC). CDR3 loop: CASSLGDYAYEQYF. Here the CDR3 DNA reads TGTGCCAGCAGCTTGGGGGACTACGCCTACGAGCAGTACTTC.